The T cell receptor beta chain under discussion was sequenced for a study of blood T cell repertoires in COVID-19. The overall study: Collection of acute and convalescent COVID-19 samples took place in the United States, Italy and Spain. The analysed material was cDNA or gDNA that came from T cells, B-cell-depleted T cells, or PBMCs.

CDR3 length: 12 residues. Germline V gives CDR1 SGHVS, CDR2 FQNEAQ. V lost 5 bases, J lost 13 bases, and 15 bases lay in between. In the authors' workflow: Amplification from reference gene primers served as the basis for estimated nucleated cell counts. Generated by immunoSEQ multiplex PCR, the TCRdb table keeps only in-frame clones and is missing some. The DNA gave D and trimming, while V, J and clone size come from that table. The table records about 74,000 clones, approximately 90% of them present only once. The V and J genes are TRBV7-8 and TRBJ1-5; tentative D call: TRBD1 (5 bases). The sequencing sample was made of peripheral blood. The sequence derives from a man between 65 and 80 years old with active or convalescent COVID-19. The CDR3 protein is CASSLLRGLQHF. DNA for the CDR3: TGTGCCAGCAGCCTCCTTCGGGGACTGCAGCATTTT. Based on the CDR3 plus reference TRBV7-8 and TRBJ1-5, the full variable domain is GAGVSQSPRYKVAKRGQDVALRCDPISGHVSLFWYQQALGQGPEFLTYFQNEAQLDKSGLPSDRFFAERPEGSVSTLKIQRTQQEDSAVYLCASSLLRGLQHFGDGTRLSIL.